These 28 T cell receptor beta chains share one sample of origin, sequenced in a study of shared clonotypes between healthy human individuals. Using immunoSEQ multiplex PCR, the repertoire was profiled, and TCRdb retains in-frame clones only, with some absent. The sample contains 1.5 million to 1.9 million clones, around 98% of which appear only once. Sequences were obtained from naive CD4+ T cells sorted from blood. Subset described: CD45RA+ positively selected. These receptors were obtained from a man aged 25-40 years in good health.

CDR3 residues: CASSEARQGFGGETQYF. For the CDR3, the DNA is TGTGCCAGCAGTGAAGCGCGACAGGGATTTGGGGGAGAGACCCAGTACTTC. The chain combines TRBV2 with TRBJ2-5, with 7 bases identical to TRBD1. J lost 4 bases, V lost 0 bases, and 11 bases had no gene match. The length of the CDR3 is 17 residues. From germline, CDR1 is SNHLY and CDR2 FYNNEI.

The CDR3 DNA reads TGTGCCAGCAGCTTGCATACTAGCGGGACGGACGAGCAGTACTTC. This codes for CASSLHTSGTDEQYF. This chain links TRBV5-4 with TRBJ2-7, with TRBD2 matching 10 bases. The CDR3 runs 15 residues. Germline V gene sequence: CDR1 SGHNT, CDR2 YYREEE (reference sequence). Germline trimming cut 1 base from V and 5 bases from J; bases unmatched to any gene: 6.

The chain carries TRBV4-1 and TRBJ2-1, with 8 bases lining up with TRBD2. The CDR3 covers 16 residues. From germline, CDR1 is MGHRA and CDR2 YSYEKL. V was pared by 4 bases and J by 8 bases, with 13 bases of the junction left unmatched. CDR3 bases: TGCGCCAGCAGCCTGAGGTCCGGGAGGGCCCTTGATGAGCAGTTCTTC. It codes for CASSLRSGRALDEQFF.

The chain employs TRBV30 and TRBJ2-3; D is unclear. CDR1 GTSNPN and CDR2 SVGIG come from the germline V gene (reference sequence). This CDR3 comprises 14 residues. V was trimmed by 2 bases and J by 4 bases, leaving 13 bases between them. CDR3 residues: CAWSMTLRADTQYF. As DNA, the CDR3 is TGTGCCTGGAGTATGACCCTGCGCGCAGATACGCAGTATTTT.

In regard to this clone: The sample holds other DNA sequences that translate to the same CDR3. This sequence joins TRBV6-5 and TRBJ1-5; weak D call: TRBD1 (6 bases). V was clipped by 0 bases and J by 5 bases, with 8 bases between them. The V gene's germline CDR1 is MNHEY and CDR2 SVGAGI. This CDR3 has 14 residues. As DNA, the CDR3 is TGTGCCAGCAGTTACTCGAGGGGGTATCAGCCCCAGCATTTT. Translated, it gives CASSYSRGYQPQHF.

Of note for this clone: Other DNA sequences in this specimen translate into the identical CDR3. The chain uses TRBV7-2 and TRBJ2-5; D remains unclear. Germline assignment: CDR1 SGHTA and CDR2 FQGNSA. V gave up 4 bases and J gave up 7 bases, with 7 bases separating them. This CDR3 has 11 residues. For the CDR3, the DNA is TGTGCCAGCAGCTCTGGCGGGACCCAGTACTTC. Translated: CASSSGGTQYF.

This chain connects TRBV18 to TRBJ1-2; D is ambiguous. The CDR3 runs 15 residues. Looked up from germline, CDR1 is KGHSH and CDR2 is LQKENI. The V and J ends lost 2 bases and 4 bases respectively, with 14 bases between them. DNA for the CDR3: TGTGCCAGCTCACCAACGGGGATCTCCGGCTATGGCTACACCTTC. Translation gives CASSPTGISGYGYTF.

The chain uses TRBV28 and TRBJ1-1; D perhaps matches TRBD1 (6 bases). The CDR3 runs 15 residues. The V gene's germline CDR1 is MDHEN and CDR2 SYDVKM. Trimming cost V 7 bases and J 0 bases, with 15 bases left between them. The CDR3 region is CASNWGLPMNTEAFF. In DNA form, the CDR3 reads TGTGCCAGCAACTGGGGGCTACCGATGAACACTGAAGCTTTCTTT.

J is TRBJ2-7 and V is TRBV6-1, with 8 bases aligning to TRBD1. The germline V gene has CDR1 MNHNS and CDR2 SASEGT. The CDR3 has 14 residues. V was clipped by 1 base and J by 4 bases; unmatched bases: 3. The CDR3 DNA sequence: TGTGCCAGCAGTGAAGGGACAGGGCTGTACGAGCAGTACTTC. Its translation is CASSEGTGLYEQYF.

Concerning this clone itself: Other DNA sequences in this specimen translate into the identical CDR3. V and J are TRBV18 and TRBJ2-7; D perhaps matches TRBD2 (6 bases). CDR3 size: 13 residues. Trimming removed 6 bases from V and 2 bases from J, with 11 bases in between. Germline loops: CDR1 KGHSH, CDR2 LQKENI. Written as DNA, the CDR3 is TGTGCCAGCTCGCGGGACGTTGCCTACGAGCAGTACTTC. Translated, it gives CASSRDVAYEQYF.

CDR3 nucleotide sequence: TGTGCCAGCAGCTCCGTGGGGTGGAACACTGAAGCTTTCTTT. Translating it yields CASSSVGWNTEAFF. The chain carries TRBV7-8 and TRBJ1-1; D is unclear. The CDR3 runs 14 residues. Trimming removed 4 bases at V and 1 base at J, with 10 bases between. Germline CDR1 is SGHVS and CDR2 is FQNEAQ. The full variable domain, in which reference TRBV7-8 and TRBJ1-1 provide the parts outside the CDR3, is GAGVSQSPRYKVAKRGQDVALRCDPISGHVSLFWYQQALGQGPEFLTYFQNEAQLDKSGLPSDRFFAERPEGSVSTLKIQRTQQEDSAVYLCASSSVGWNTEAFFGQGTRLTVV.

This clone showed up just once. The junction shows a germline mismatch at one end, possibly a read error. This rearrangement joins TRBV7-9 to TRBJ2-5, with TRBD1 matching 7 bases. Germline V gene sequence: CDR1 SEHNR, CDR2 FQNEAQ (reference sequence). The CDR3 runs 15 residues. In DNA form, the CDR3 reads TGTGCCAGCACCCCAATGGGACAGCCCCAAGGGACCCAGTACTTC. Protein product: CASTPMGQPQGTQYF.

The chain couples TRBV23-1 to TRBJ1-4, with 11 bases that match TRBD1. TRBV23-1 is reported as an ORF; its role is uncertain. The CDR3 is 16 residues long. The V segment lost 2 bases and the J segment 8 bases; nucleotides outside the gene matches: 7. The CDR3 DNA follows: TGCGCCAGCAGTCAAGGACAGGGGGCAATTGAAGAAAAACTGTTTTTT. Protein sequence: CASSQGQGAIEEKLFF.

This clone showed up just once. The genes are TRBV9 and TRBJ2-1; no definite D call. The CDR3 is 14 amino acids. Germline V gene data show CDR1 as SGDLS and CDR2 as YYNGEE. V was clipped by 3 bases and J by 0 bases, with 7 bases between them. Here the CDR3 reads CASSARISYNEQFF. The CDR3 DNA follows: TGTGCCAGCAGCGCTCGCATCTCCTACAATGAGCAGTTCTTC.

The chain's CDR3 is CASSPDRSGSSYNEQFF. In DNA, the CDR3 is TGTGCCAGCAGCCCAGACAGGAGCGGGAGCTCCTACAATGAGCAGTTCTTC. V gene TRBV7-2 combines with J gene TRBJ2-1; 8 bases are a match to TRBD2. Germline-derived CDR1 and CDR2 are SGHTA and FQGNSA. V gave up 5 bases and J gave up 0 bases; unmatched junction bases: 9. This CDR3 comprises 17 residues.

The V gene is TRBV7-2, the J gene TRBJ2-2; perhaps TRBD1 as D (6 bases). V lost 3 bases to trimming and J lost 6 bases, with 8 bases between them. The CDR3 spans 13 residues. Germline assignment: CDR1 SGHTA and CDR2 FQGNSA. This chain's CDR3 is CASSLYRAGELFF. CDR3 DNA: TGTGCCAGCAGCTTGTACAGGGCCGGGGAGCTGTTTTTT.

The chain couples TRBV2 to TRBJ2-5; D could derive from TRBD1 or TRBD2 (5 bases each). CDR1 SNHLY and CDR2 FYNNEI come from the germline V gene. The CDR3 consists of 13 residues. Trimming shortened V by 6 bases and J by 9 bases, and 17 bases separated the two germline ends. This chain's CDR3 is CASRAGGVRAQYF. The CDR3 DNA is TGTGCCAGCAGGGCTGGGGGAGTTCGAGCCCAGTACTTC. The entire variable domain, with the rest obtained from reference TRBV2 and TRBJ2-5, is as follows: EPEVTQTPSHQVTQMGQEVILRCVPISNHLYFYWYRQILGQKVEFLVSFYNNEISEKSEIFDDQFSVERPDGSNFTLKIRSTKLEDSAMYFCASRAGGVRAQYFGPGTRLLVL.

V is TRBV28 and J is TRBJ2-7, with D uncertain. The germline CDR1 and CDR2 sequences are MDHEN and SYDVKM. This CDR3 region has 17 residues. The ends were cut back, 2 bases at V and 1 base at J, with 18 bases in the middle. The CDR3 is CASSLAPGRITSYEQYF. DNA for the CDR3: TGTGCCAGCAGTTTAGCGCCAGGTCGAATAACTTCCTACGAGCAGTACTTC.

This sequence joins TRBV7-6 and TRBJ2-3; 16 bases map to TRBD2. V lost 5 bases and J lost 2; bases outside the gene matches: 16. The CDR3 has 21 residues. Germline V gene data show CDR1 as SGHVS and CDR2 as FNYEAQ. CDR3 nucleotides: TGTGCCAGCAGCCCACGCTACAGGGCGGGACTAGCGGGAGGGCCCACAGATACGCAGTATTTT. Residues: CASSPRYRAGLAGGPTDTQYF. The full variable domain, with the rest looked up from reference TRBV7-6 and TRBJ2-3, is GAGVSQSPRYKVTKRGQDVALRCDPISGHVSLYWYRQALGQGPEFLTYFNYEAQQDKSGLPNDRFSAERPEGSISTLTIQRTEQRDSAMYRCASSPRYRAGLAGGPTDTQYFGPGTRLTVL.

This chain links TRBV10-2 with TRBJ2-7; 10 bases agree with TRBD1. Germline-derived CDR1 and CDR2 are WSHSY and SAAADI. CDR3 length: 15 residues. With V trimmed by 4 bases and J by 3 bases, 6 bases remained unmatched. Written as DNA, the CDR3 is TGCGCCAGCAGTGCCCCGGGACAGGGGAACTACGAGCAGTACTTC. Its protein is CASSAPGQGNYEQYF.

The rearrangement links TRBV5-6 to TRBJ2-1, with 10 bases identical to TRBD2. CDR1 is SGHDT and CDR2 is YYEEEE in the germline V gene. This CDR3 has 16 amino acids. Losses at the gene ends were 4 bases for V and 6 bases for J; bases not matched to a gene: 10. The chain's CDR3 is CASSPKPGLAINEQFF. Here the CDR3 DNA reads TGTGCCAGCAGCCCGAAACCGGGACTAGCGATCAATGAGCAGTTCTTC.

This chain uses TRBV9 with TRBJ2-3; TRBD2 might be the D (5 bases). Germline CDR1 and CDR2: SGDLS and YYNGEE. Trimming stripped 3 bases from V and 8 bases from J, with 16 bases between. The CDR3 is 14 residues long. CDR3 loop: CASSARGVGFTQYF. The CDR3 DNA is TGTGCCAGCAGCGCACGGGGTGTTGGGTTTACGCAGTATTTT.

The chain combines TRBV28 with TRBJ1-2; TRBD1 matches 7 bases. CDR3 size: 13 residues. Germline assignment: CDR1 MDHEN and CDR2 SYDVKM. V gave up 4 bases and J gave up 2 bases; unmatched junction bases: 1. The CDR3 region has the DNA TGTGCCAGCAGTTGGGACAGAAACTATGGCTACACCTTC. Translating it yields CASSWDRNYGYTF.

The chain links TRBV7-2 to TRBJ2-3; a possible D gene is TRBD2 (6 bases). Germline-derived CDR1 and CDR2 are SGHTA and FQGNSA. V dropped 1 base and J dropped 8 bases, with 10 bases sitting between them. The CDR3 loop spans 13 amino acids. The CDR3 loop is CASSLGGMPTQYF. The CDR3 DNA is TGTGCCAGCAGCTTAGGCGGGATGCCTACGCAGTATTTT.

This chain joins TRBV11-3 and TRBJ2-5; TRBD1 matches 11 bases. V lost 5 bases, J lost 9 bases, and 11 bases stayed unmatched. The germline gives CDR1 SGHNT, CDR2 YENEEA. This CDR3 has 15 residues. The DNA of the CDR3 is TGTGCCAGCAGCCCCACCGGGGACAGGGGGGACGCCCAGTACTTC. Encoded protein: CASSPTGDRGDAQYF.

This clone was seen once. The chain employs TRBV6-1 and TRBJ2-2; D gene ambiguous. V was shortened by 8 bases and J by 4 bases, with 17 bases between the two germline ends. The germline CDR1 and CDR2 sequences are MNHNS and SASEGT. The CDR3 contains 15 residues. The CDR3, as DNA: TGTGCCAGCTCCGTAGGTAGGCGTGTCACCGGGGAGCTGTTTTTT. Its protein is CASSVGRRVTGELFF.

For the CDR3, the DNA is TGTGCCAGCACCTCTCGGAGCGGTCCTGGAGATGAGCAGTTCTTC. Protein sequence: CASTSRSGPGDEQFF. This chain uses TRBV25-1 with TRBJ2-1; tentatively, D is TRBD2 (5 bases). Deletions cut 7 bases from V and 8 bases from J, with 21 bases between. Per the germline V gene, CDR1 is MGHDK and CDR2 is SYGVNS. This CDR3 has 15 residues.

The genes are TRBV29-1 and TRBJ2-3, with D perhaps TRBD2 (7 bases). In germline, CDR1 is SQVTM, CDR2 ANQGSEA. V lost 4 bases and J lost 2, with 22 bases in between. CDR3 length: 17 residues. Here the CDR3 DNA reads TGCAGCGTTGCTTTGGGGGGCGGGAGCTGGCCCACAGATACGCAGTATTTT. Translated, it gives CSVALGGGSWPTDTQYF.